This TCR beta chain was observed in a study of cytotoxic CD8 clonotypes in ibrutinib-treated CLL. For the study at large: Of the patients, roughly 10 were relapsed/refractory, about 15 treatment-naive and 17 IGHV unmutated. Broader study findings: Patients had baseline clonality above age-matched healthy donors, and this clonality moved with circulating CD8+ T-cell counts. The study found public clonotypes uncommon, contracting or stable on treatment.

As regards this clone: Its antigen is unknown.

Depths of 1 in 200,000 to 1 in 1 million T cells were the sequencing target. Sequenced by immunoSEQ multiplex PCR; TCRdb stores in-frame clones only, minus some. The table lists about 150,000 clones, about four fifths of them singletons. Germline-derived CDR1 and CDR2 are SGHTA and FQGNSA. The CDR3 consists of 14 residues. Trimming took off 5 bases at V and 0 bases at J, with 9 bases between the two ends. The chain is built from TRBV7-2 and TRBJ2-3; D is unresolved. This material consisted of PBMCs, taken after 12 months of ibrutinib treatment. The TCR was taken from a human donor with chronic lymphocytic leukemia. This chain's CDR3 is CASSGEISTDTQYF. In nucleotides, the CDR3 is TGTGCCAGCAGCGGAGAAATCAGCACAGATACGCAGTATTTT.